Below, one TCR beta chain is given with its context. Its specificity is not known. This entry comes from a study of blood T cells in healthy people across ages. General study findings and limits: Roughly linear age-related decline in beta diversity appeared, significant by age about 40.

Germline V gene sequence: CDR1 DFQATT, CDR2 SNEGSKA (reference sequence). Trimming removed 0 bases from V and 3 bases from J, with 5 bases in between. CDR3 length equals 12 residues. Through a sample-barcoded 5' primer and a J-beta primer mix, a second PCR was run for about 7 to 12 cycles. TCRdb re-called the 5' RACE reads through MiXCR, storing one row per CDR3 protein. The data show roughly 800,000 distinct CDR3 sequences, with roughly 50% seen just once and around 20% held by the top ten. The TCR was taken from a man aged 30 to 45 in good health. Material: blood. This chain joins TRBV20-1 and TRBJ2-5; D gene uncertain. In DNA form, the CDR3 reads TGCAGTGCTAGAGATAGGGAAGAGACCCAGTACTTC. Translation gives CSARDREETQYF.